A single sample is the source of the 17 T cell receptor beta chains below, sequenced in a study of T cell responses to AZD1222 COVID-19 vaccine (dated by TCRdb to the early 2020s). Libraries were constructed by the immunoSEQ multiplex PCR assay. This is the immuneACCESS table as TCRdb keeps it, with only in-frame sequences that have V and J called. A part of the clones is gone; compared with another copy, unresolved V genes explain less than half, and the rest is unexplained. The sample has roughly 120,000 clones on record, roughly 90% of them singletons. The ten biggest clones cover around 8.6% of the sample. Explained via the paper, the time point label denotes: baseline before first vaccination. Sequences were derived from peripheral blood, sampled on day 0 of AZD1222 vaccination. The receptor set was obtained from an adult in good health.

CDR3: CASYPGRGEQYF. The CDR3, as DNA: TGTGCCAGCTACCCCGGACGAGGGGAGCAGTACTTC. This chain joins TRBV18 and TRBJ2-7, with D possibly matching TRBD2 (5 bases). The CDR3 runs to 12 residues. V dropped 7 bases and J dropped 7 bases, with 14 bases sitting between them. Germline V lookup: CDR1 KGHSH, CDR2 LQKENI.

The chain is built from TRBV30 and TRBJ1-5, with a possible D match to TRBD1 (5 bases). CDR1 and CDR2 from the germline V gene are GTSNPN and SVGIG (reference sequence). V lost 5 bases and J lost 2, with 10 bases in between. The CDR3 spans 13 residues. The chain's CDR3 is CAWGRGGNQPQHF. Here the CDR3 DNA reads TGTGCCTGGGGGCGGGGGGGCAATCAGCCCCAGCATTTT.

Note on this clone: A junction end diverges from the germline sequence, so it may reflect a read error. This sequence joins TRBV7-7 and TRBJ2-3, with TRBD2 matching 13 bases. The germline V gene has CDR1 SSHAT and CDR2 FNYEAQ (reference sequence). This CDR3 spans 16 amino acids. In DNA form, the CDR3 reads TGTGCTAGCAGCTTAGGGACTAGCGGGGCCAGTTCCACGCAGTATTTT. Protein: CASSLGTSGASSTQYF.

Here the CDR3 DNA reads TGTGCCAGTAGTATCTATACAGGGGGTAATGAAAAACTGTTTTTT. Translating it yields CASSIYTGGNEKLFF. This rearrangement joins TRBV19 to TRBJ1-4; 8 nucleotides align to TRBD1. V trimming: 3 bases; J trimming: 4 bases; junction bases outside the gene matches: 4. The CDR3 is 15 residues long. The germline V gene encodes CDR1 LNHDA and CDR2 SQIVND (reference sequence). The variable domain in full, completed from reference TRBV19 and TRBJ1-4, reads DGGITQSPKYLFRKEGQNVTLSCEQNLNHDAMYWYRQDPGQGLRLIYYSQIVNDFQKGDIAEGYSVSREKKESFPLTVTSAQKNPTAFYLCASSIYTGGNEKLFFGSGTQLSVL.

CDR3 region: CASSQAGLERNEQFF. CDR3 bases: TGTGCCAGCAGCCAAGCTGGACTAGAGAGGAATGAGCAGTTCTTC. The chain uses TRBV3-1 (or the pseudogene TRBV3-2) and TRBJ2-1; 7 positions match TRBD2. With V trimmed by 1 base and J by 7 bases, 7 bases remained unmatched. The CDR3 covers 15 residues. The germline CDR1 and CDR2 sequences are LGHDT and YNNKEL (reference sequence).

The chain has TRBV19 and TRBJ2-7; D is perhaps TRBD2 (6 bases). V shed 6 bases and J shed 2 bases, with 14 bases lying between them. Germline V gene sequence: CDR1 LNHDA, CDR2 SQIVND (reference sequence). This CDR3 is built from 14 residues. CDR3 bases: TGTGCCAGTAGCCCCGGGACTGGGACCTACGAGCAGTACTTC. It yields the protein CASSPGTGTYEQYF.

The genes are TRBV18 and TRBJ1-4; weak D call: TRBD1 (5 bases). Germline lookup yields CDR1 KGHSH and CDR2 LQKENI. The V end was cut by 6 bases, the J end by 5 bases, with 13 bases between. This CDR3 is built from 14 residues. The CDR3 here is CASSLGARNEKLFF. CDR3 coding DNA: TGTGCCAGCTCCCTTGGGGCTCGGAATGAAAAACTGTTTTTT.

V and J are TRBV28 and TRBJ2-2; 7 bases are shared with TRBD1. This CDR3 has 15 residues. V gave up 10 bases and J gave up 2 bases; unmatched junction bases: 10. Per the germline V gene, CDR1 is MDHEN and CDR2 is SYDVKM. Here the CDR3 DNA reads TGTGCCACCCTAAGGGGGCTCCCTAACACCGGGGAGCTGTTTTTT. It specifies CATLRGLPNTGELFF. The full variable domain, rest sourced from reference TRBV28 and TRBJ2-2, is DVKVTQSSRYLVKRTGEKVFLECVQDMDHENMFWYRQDPGLGLRLIYFSYDVKMKEKGDIPEGYSVSREKKERFSLILESASTNQTSMYLCATLRGLPNTGELFFGEGSRLTVL.

J is TRBJ2-1 and V is TRBV10-3; TRBD2 aligns across 7 bases. Germline V gene sequence: CDR1 ENHRY, CDR2 SYGVKD. After removal of 4 bases from V and 3 bases from J, the junction contained 3 bases not matched to a gene. This CDR3 has 14 amino acids. CDR3 in DNA: TGTGCCATCAGTGGGGGCGGGAGCTACAATGAGCAGTTCTTC. Protein: CAISGGGSYNEQFF.

The chain links TRBV28 to TRBJ1-3; no clear D. Looked up from germline, CDR1 is MDHEN and CDR2 is SYDVKM. CDR3 length equals 13 residues. Trimming removed 6 bases from V and 0 bases from J, with 6 bases in between. The CDR3 loop reads CASSLYSGNTIYF. CDR3 DNA: TGTGCCAGCAGCCTCTACTCTGGAAACACCATATATTTT.

CDR3 in DNA: TGTGCCAGCAGCCCGCGGACTAGCGGGTACGAGCAGTACTTC. Its translation is CASSPRTSGYEQYF. The rearrangement links TRBV21-1 to TRBJ2-7; no check of the table's D call, TRBD2, against the DNA was made. TRBV21-1 has pseudogene status. The CDR3 is 14 amino acids.

The rearrangement joins TRBV19 to TRBJ2-3, with D uncertain. Trimming stripped 1 base from V and 6 bases from J, with 14 bases between. The CDR3 runs to 15 residues. Germline CDR1 is LNHDA and CDR2 is SQIVND (reference sequence). DNA for the CDR3: TGTGCCAGTAGTATAGCCGGACGATGGAGTGATACGCAGTATTTT. Translation gives CASSIAGRWSDTQYF.

The chain recombines TRBV6-2 or TRBV6-3 with TRBJ2-2; no clear D gene. CDR3 length: 15 amino acids. Germline values: CDR1 MNHEY, CDR2 SVGEGT. With 3 bases removed from V and 3 bases from J, the gap between germline ends came to 11 bases. The CDR3 region is CASSYVGADTGELFF. The CDR3 DNA sequence: TGTGCCAGCAGTTATGTGGGCGCGGACACCGGGGAGCTGTTTTTT.

The V and J genes are TRBV4-1 and TRBJ2-1; tentatively, D is TRBD1 (5 bases). V lost 3 bases, J lost 1 base, and 10 bases lay in between. The CDR3 is 15 residues long. Germline lookup yields CDR1 MGHRA and CDR2 YSYEKL. The CDR3 spells CASSHRVVSYNEQFF. CDR3 in DNA: TGCGCCAGCAGCCACAGGGTGGTGTCCTACAATGAGCAGTTCTTC.

This clone was counted once. One junction end does not reproduce the germline sequence, and a read error may be involved. J is TRBJ2-5 and V is TRBV12-3 or TRBV12-4; TRBD2 matches 10 bases. This CDR3 has 13 amino acids. CDR3 DNA: TGTGCCAGCAGTCTAGCGGGGGTTAGGACCCAGTACTTC. It codes for CASSLAGVRTQYF.

On this clone itself: A junction boundary mismatches the germline segment, possibly from a read error. CDR3 residues: CATNQEGGLDGYTF. The CDR3 DNA reads TGTGCAACCAACCAGGAAGGGGGTTTGGATGGCTACACCTTC. The V and J genes are TRBV24-1 and TRBJ1-2; a possible D gene is TRBD1 (6 bases). Germline values: CDR1 KGHDR, CDR2 SFDVKD. The CDR3 has 14 residues.

V usage is TRBV20-1 and J usage is TRBJ2-7; unclear D gene. The germline CDR1 and CDR2 sequences are DFQATT and SNEGSKA (reference sequence). Trimming stripped 3 bases from V and 0 bases from J, with 9 bases between. CDR3 size: 13 residues. This CDR3 reads CSASGESSYEQYF. CDR3 bases: TGCAGTGCTAGTGGCGAGAGCTCCTACGAGCAGTACTTC.